This record looks at one TCR beta chain sequence and its context. CDR1 and CDR2 from the germline V gene are MNHNS and SASEGT. The CDR3 consists of 19 residues. The donors, all healthy, were Caucasians living in Russia, aged about 6 to 100. Total RNA extracted from each sample amounted to at least 5 micrograms. These data belong to a study of blood T cells in healthy people across ages. A J-beta primer mix and a sample-barcoded 5' primer were used in a second PCR of about 7 to 11 cycles. TCRdb re-called the 5' RACE reads through MiXCR, storing one row per CDR3 protein. This repertoire shows about 1,500,000 distinct CDR3 sequences, 28% found once; its top ten account for 7% to 9%.

The receptor comes from a woman aged 25-40 years in good health. The V gene is TRBV6-1, the J gene TRBJ2-1; 8 positions agree with TRBD2. The J call could be wrong; TRBJ2-7 is a better fit for the DNA end. Sequenced input: blood. This chain's CDR3 is CASSRPGLGARGSYNEQYF. Here the CDR3 DNA reads TGTGCCAGCAGCCGCCCGGGACTAGGAGCGAGGGGCTCCTACAATGAGCAGTACTTC.